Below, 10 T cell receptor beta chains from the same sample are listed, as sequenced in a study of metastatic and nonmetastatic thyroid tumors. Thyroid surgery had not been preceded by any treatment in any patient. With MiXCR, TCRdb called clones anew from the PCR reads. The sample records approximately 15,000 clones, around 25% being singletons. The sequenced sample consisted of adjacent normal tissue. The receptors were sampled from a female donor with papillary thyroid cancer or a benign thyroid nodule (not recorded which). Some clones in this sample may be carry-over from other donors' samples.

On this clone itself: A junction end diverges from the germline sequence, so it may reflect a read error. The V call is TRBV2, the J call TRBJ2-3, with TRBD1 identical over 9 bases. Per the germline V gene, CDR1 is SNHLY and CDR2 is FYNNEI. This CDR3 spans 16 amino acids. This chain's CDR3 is CASRTPGTGSPDTQYF. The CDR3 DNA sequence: TGTGCCAGCAGGACCCCCGGGACAGGGTCCCCAGATACGCAGTACTTT.

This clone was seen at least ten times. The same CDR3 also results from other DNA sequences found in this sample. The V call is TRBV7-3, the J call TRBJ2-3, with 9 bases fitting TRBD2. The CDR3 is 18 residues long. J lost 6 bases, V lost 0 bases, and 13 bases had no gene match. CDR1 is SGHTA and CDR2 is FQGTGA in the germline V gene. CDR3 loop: CASSLTWPGSGSGDTQYF. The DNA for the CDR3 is TGTGCCAGCAGCTTAACGTGGCCGGGTAGCGGGAGCGGGGATACGCAGTATTTT.

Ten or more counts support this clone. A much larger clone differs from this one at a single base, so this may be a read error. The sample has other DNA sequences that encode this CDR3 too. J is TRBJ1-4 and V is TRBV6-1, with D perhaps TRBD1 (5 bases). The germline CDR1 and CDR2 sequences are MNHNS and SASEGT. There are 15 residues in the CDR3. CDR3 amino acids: CASRLSRDGDEKLFF. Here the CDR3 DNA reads TGTGCCAGCAGATTAAGCCGGGACGGAGATGAAAAGCTGTTTTTT.

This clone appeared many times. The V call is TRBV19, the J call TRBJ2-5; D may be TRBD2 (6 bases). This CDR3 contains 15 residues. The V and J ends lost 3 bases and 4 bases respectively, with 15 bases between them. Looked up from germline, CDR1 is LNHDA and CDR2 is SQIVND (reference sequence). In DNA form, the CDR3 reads TGTGCCAGTAGTATCCGGGGGTGGTCAGTAGAGACCCAGTACTTC. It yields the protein CASSIRGWSVETQYF.

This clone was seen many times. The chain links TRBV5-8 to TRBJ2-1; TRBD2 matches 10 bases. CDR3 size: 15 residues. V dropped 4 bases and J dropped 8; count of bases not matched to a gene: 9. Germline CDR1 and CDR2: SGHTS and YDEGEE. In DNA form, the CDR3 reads TGTGCCAGCAGCGCCGAGCGGGAGGGCCTCGATGAGCAGTTCTTC. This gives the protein CASSAEREGLDEQFF.

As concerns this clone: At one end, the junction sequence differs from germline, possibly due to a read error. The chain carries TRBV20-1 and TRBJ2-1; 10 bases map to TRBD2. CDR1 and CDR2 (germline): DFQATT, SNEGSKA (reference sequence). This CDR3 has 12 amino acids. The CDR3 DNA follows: TGCAGTGGGACTAGCGGTATGAATGAGCAGCTCTTC. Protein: CSGTSGMNEQLF.

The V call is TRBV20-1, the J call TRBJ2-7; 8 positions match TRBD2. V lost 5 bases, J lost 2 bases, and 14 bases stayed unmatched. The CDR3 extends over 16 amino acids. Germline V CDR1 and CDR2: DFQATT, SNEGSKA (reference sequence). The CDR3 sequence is CSAGPLLADQPYEQYF. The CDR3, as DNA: TGCAGTGCTGGGCCCCTACTAGCGGACCAGCCCTACGAGCAGTACTTC.

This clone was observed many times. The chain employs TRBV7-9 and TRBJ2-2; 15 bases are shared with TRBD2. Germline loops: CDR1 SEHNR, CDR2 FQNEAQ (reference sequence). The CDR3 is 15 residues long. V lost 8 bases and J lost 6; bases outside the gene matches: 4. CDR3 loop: CASGGLAGGAGELFF. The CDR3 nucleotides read TGTGCCAGCGGAGGACTAGCGGGAGGGGCCGGGGAGCTGTTTTTT.

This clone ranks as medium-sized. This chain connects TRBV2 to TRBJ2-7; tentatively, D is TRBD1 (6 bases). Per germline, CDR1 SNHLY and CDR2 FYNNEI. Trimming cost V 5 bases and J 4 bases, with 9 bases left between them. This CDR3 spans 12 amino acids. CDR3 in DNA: TGTGCCAGCAGTACAGGGTCTTACGAGCAGTACTTC. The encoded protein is CASSTGSYEQYF.

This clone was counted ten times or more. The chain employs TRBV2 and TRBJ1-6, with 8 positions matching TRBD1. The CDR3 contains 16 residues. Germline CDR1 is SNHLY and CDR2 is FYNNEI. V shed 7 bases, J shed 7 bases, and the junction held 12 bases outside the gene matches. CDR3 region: CASNVQGALGNSPLHF. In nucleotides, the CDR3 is TGTGCCAGCAACGTCCAGGGGGCGCTTGGAAATTCACCCCTCCACTTT.